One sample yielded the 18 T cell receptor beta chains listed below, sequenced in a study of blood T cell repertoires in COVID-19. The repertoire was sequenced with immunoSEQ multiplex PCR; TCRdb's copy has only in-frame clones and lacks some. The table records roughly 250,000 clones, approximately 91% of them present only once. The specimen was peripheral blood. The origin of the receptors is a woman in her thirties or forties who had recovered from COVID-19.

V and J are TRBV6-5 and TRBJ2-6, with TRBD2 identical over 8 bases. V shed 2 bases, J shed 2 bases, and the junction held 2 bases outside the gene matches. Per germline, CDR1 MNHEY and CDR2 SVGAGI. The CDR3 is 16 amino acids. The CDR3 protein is CASSYAGRAGANVLTF. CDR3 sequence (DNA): TGTGCCAGCAGTTACGCCGGGAGGGCTGGGGCCAACGTCCTGACTTTC.

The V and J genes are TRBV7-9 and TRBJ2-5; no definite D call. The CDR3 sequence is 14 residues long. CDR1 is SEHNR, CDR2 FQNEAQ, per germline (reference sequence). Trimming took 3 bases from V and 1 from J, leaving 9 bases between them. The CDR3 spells CASSFVQSQETQYF. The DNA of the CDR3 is TGTGCCAGCAGCTTCGTACAGAGCCAAGAGACCCAGTACTTC. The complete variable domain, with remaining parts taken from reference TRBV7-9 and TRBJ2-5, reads DTGVSQNPRHKITKRGQNVTFRCDPISEHNRLYWYRQTLGQGPEFLTYFQNEAQLEKSRLLSDRFSAERPKGSFSTLEIQRTEQGDSAMYLCASSFVQSQETQYFGPGTRLLVL.

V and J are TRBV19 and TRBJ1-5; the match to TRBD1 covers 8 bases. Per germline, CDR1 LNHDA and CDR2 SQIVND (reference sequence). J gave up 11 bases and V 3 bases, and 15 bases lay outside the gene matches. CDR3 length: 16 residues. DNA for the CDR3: TGTGCCAGTAGTATTTCGACAGGGGACCCTGCTACGGCCCAGCATTTT. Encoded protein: CASSISTGDPATAQHF.

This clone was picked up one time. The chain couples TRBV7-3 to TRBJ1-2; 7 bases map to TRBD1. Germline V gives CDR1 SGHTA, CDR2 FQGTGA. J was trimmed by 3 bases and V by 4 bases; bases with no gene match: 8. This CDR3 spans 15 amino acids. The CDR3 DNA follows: TGTGCCAGCAGCTCCCGGACAGGAGAAGACTATGGCTACACCTTC. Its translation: CASSSRTGEDYGYTF. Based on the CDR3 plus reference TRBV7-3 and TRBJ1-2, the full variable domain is GAGVSQTPSNKVTEKGKYVELRCDPISGHTALYWYRQSLGQGPEFLIYFQGTGAADDSGLPNDRFFAVRPEGSVSTLKIQRTERGDSAVYLCASSSRTGEDYGYTFGSGTRLTVV.

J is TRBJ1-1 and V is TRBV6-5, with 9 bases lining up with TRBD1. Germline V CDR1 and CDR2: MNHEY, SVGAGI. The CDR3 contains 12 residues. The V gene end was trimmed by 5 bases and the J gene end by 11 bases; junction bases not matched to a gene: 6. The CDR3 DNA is TGTGCCAGCAGTCTGACAGGGGGTAGTGCTTTCTTT. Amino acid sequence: CASSLTGGSAFF.

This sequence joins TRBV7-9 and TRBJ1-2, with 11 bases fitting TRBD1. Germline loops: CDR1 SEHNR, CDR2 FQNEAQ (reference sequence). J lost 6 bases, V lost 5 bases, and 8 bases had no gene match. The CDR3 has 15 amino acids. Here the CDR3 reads CASSPGQGAQNGYTF. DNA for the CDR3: TGTGCCAGCAGCCCAGGACAGGGGGCACAGAATGGCTACACCTTC.

The CDR3 DNA is TGTGCCACCAGGGGGGCGGAGGTGGGCCAGCCCCAGCATTTT. Encoded protein: CATRGAEVGQPQHF. The V gene is TRBV24-1, the J gene TRBJ1-5; perhaps TRBD1 as D (6 bases). The germline V gene encodes CDR1 KGHDR and CDR2 SFDVKD. The CDR3 is 14 residues long. V was shortened by 7 bases and J by 7 bases, with 16 bases between the two germline ends.

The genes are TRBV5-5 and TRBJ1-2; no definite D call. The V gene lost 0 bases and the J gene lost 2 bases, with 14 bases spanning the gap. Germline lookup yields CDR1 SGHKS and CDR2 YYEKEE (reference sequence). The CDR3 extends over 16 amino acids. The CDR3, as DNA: TGTGCCAGCAGCTTGGATTATCCGGGTCCAAACTATGGCTACACCTTC. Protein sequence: CASSLDYPGPNYGYTF.

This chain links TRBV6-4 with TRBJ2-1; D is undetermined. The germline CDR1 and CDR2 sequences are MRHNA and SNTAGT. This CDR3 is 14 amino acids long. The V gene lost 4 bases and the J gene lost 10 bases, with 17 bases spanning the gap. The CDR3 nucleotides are TGTGCCAGCAGTGTGGAGTTCACAAAAAGCGAGCAGTTCTTC. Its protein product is CASSVEFTKSEQFF.

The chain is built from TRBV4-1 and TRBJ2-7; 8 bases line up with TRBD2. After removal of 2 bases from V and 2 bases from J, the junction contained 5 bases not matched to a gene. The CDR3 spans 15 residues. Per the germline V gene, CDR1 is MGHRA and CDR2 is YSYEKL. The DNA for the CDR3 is TGCGCCAGCAGCCAACCGGGACTAGGCGCCTACGAGCAGTACTTC. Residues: CASSQPGLGAYEQYF.

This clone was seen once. The CDR3 nucleotides read TGTGCCAGCAGCTTAGTAGGTTCTGGGACAGGGAACTTTCACGAGCAGTACTTC. This translates into CASSLVGSGTGNFHEQYF. J is TRBJ2-7 and V is TRBV7-6, with 9 bases lining up with TRBD1. This CDR3 has 18 residues. Trimming removed 1 base from V and 5 bases from J; junction bases left unmatched: 15. CDR1 SGHVS and CDR2 FNYEAQ come from the germline V gene. The full variable domain, in which reference TRBV7-6 and TRBJ2-7 provide the parts outside the CDR3, is GAGVSQSPRYKVTKRGQDVALRCDPISGHVSLYWYRQALGQGPEFLTYFNYEAQQDKSGLPNDRFSAERPEGSISTLTIQRTEQRDSAMYRCASSLVGSGTGNFHEQYFGPGTRLTVT.

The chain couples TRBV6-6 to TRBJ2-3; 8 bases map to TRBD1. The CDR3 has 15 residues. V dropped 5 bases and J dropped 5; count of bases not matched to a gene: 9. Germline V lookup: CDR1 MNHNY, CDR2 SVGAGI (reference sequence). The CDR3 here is CASSRGKQGEDTQYF. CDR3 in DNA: TGTGCCAGCAGTCGGGGGAAACAGGGGGAAGATACGCAGTATTTT.

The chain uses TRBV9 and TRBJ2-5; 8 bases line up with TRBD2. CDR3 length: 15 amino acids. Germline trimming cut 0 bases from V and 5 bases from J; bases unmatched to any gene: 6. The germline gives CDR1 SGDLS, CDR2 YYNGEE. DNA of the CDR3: TGTGCCAGCAGCGTAGCGGGGGGGCCGGGGGAGACCCAGTACTTC. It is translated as CASSVAGGPGETQYF. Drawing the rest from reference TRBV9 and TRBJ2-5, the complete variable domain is DSGVTQTPKHLITATGQRVTLRCSPRSGDLSVYWYQQSLDQGLQFLIQYYNGEERAKGNILERFSAQQFPDLHSELNLSSLELGDSALYFCASSVAGGPGETQYFGPGTRLLVL.

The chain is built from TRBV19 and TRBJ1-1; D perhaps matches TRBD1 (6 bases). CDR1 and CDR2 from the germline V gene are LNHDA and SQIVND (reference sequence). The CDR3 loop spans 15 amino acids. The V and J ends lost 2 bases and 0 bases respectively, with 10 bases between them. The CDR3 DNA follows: TGTGCCAGTAGTATACAAGGGGGAGTGAACACTGAAGCTTTCTTT. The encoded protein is CASSIQGGVNTEAFF.

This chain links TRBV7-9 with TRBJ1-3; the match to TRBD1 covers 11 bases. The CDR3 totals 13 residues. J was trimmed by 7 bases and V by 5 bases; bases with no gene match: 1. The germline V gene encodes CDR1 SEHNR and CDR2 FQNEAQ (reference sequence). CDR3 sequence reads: CASSGTGGNTIYF. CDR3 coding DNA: TGTGCCAGCAGCGGGACAGGGGGGAACACCATATATTTT.

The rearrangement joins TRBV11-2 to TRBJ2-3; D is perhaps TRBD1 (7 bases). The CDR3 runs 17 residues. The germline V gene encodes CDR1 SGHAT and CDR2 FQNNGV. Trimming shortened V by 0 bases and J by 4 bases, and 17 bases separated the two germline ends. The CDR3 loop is CASSLDYRGSGADTQYF. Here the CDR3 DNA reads TGTGCCAGCAGCTTAGATTACAGGGGTTCGGGGGCAGATACGCAGTATTTT.

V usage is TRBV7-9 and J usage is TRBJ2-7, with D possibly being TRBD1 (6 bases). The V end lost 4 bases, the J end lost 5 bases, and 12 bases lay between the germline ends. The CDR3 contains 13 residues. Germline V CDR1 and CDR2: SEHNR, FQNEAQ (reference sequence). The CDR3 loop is CASSYTGFDEQYF. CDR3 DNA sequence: TGTGCCAGCAGCTATACAGGGTTCGACGAGCAGTACTTC.

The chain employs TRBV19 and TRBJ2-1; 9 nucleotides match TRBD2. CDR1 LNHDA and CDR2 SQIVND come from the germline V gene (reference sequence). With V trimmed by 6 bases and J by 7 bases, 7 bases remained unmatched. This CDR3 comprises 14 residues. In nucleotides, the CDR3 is TGTGCCAGTAGCTCTAGCGGGATAATTAATGAGCAGTTCTTC. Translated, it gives CASSSSGIINEQFF.